Following are 23 T cell receptor beta chains from one sample sequenced in a study of blood T cell repertoires in COVID-19. Generated by immunoSEQ multiplex PCR, the TCRdb table keeps only in-frame clones and is missing some. The sample contains under 200,000 clones, about 90% of which appear only once. The sequenced sample was PBMCs or T cells enriched from blood (not recorded which). The receptors shown here come from a woman aged 45 to 65 who had recovered from COVID-19.

The chain combines TRBV24-1 with TRBJ2-1, with TRBD2 as a possible D gene (5 bases). Per the germline V gene, CDR1 is KGHDR and CDR2 is SFDVKD. The length of the CDR3 is 11 residues. The V and J ends lost 6 bases and 9 bases respectively, with 8 bases between them. CDR3 in amino acids: CATSSGSEQFF. In nucleotides, the CDR3 is TGTGCCACCAGTTCTGGGAGTGAGCAGTTCTTC.

V and J are TRBV7-9 and TRBJ1-1; D not resolved. This CDR3 spans 16 amino acids. Trimming removed 5 bases at V and 0 bases at J, with 16 bases between. CDR1 and CDR2 from the germline V gene are SEHNR and FQNEAQ (reference sequence). CDR3 sequence reads: CASSPYPTNMNTEAFF. CDR3 nucleotides: TGTGCCAGCAGCCCCTACCCGACAAACATGAACACTGAAGCTTTCTTT.

The chain recombines TRBV9 with TRBJ1-2; no firm D call. V was trimmed by 4 bases and J by 7 bases, leaving 11 bases between them. The germline V gene has CDR1 SGDLS and CDR2 YYNGEE. CDR3 size: 12 residues. In DNA, the CDR3 is TGTGCCAGCAGCTCGTCCTCGGTTGGCTACACCTTC. Translating it yields CASSSSSVGYTF.

V and J are TRBV18 and TRBJ2-5; D gene uncertain. This CDR3 is 13 amino acids long. V dropped 4 bases and J dropped 1 base, with 7 bases sitting between them. Germline V CDR1 and CDR2: KGHSH, LQKENI. Written as DNA, the CDR3 is TGTGCCAGCTCACGGTCAGTCCAAGAGACCCAGTACTTC. This gives the protein CASSRSVQETQYF.

V is TRBV18 and J is TRBJ2-3; the D gene is possibly TRBD1 (6 bases). The V and J ends lost 3 bases and 4 bases respectively, with 14 bases between them. The CDR3 is 15 residues long. The germline CDR1 and CDR2 sequences are KGHSH and LQKENI. CDR3: CASSPAAGAADTQYF. The CDR3 DNA follows: TGTGCCAGCTCACCCGCCGCAGGGGCAGCAGATACGCAGTATTTT.

This chain links TRBV7-6 with TRBJ2-7, with TRBD2 matching over 14 bases. Germline CDR1 is SGHVS and CDR2 is FNYEAQ. Losses at the gene ends were 2 bases for V and 3 bases for J; bases not matched to a gene: 9. There are 18 residues in the CDR3. The CDR3 sequence is CASSLNPSGLAGDYEQYF. CDR3 nucleotide sequence: TGTGCCAGCAGCTTAAACCCCTCGGGACTAGCGGGAGACTACGAGCAGTACTTC.

The chain has TRBV5-5 and TRBJ2-1, with TRBD2 matching 7 bases. Losses at the gene ends were 4 bases for V and 3 bases for J; bases not matched to a gene: 4. Germline assignment: CDR1 SGHKS and CDR2 YYEKEE (reference sequence). The CDR3 is 14 amino acids. The CDR3 nucleotides are TGTGCCAGCAGCAGAGGCGGGAGCTACAATGAGCAGTTCTTC. As protein: CASSRGGSYNEQFF.

The chain combines TRBV7-2 with TRBJ2-6; D remains ambiguous. V was shortened by 5 bases and J by 2 bases, with 10 bases between the two germline ends. Germline V gives CDR1 SGHTA, CDR2 FQGNSA. The length of the CDR3 is 15 residues. CDR3 DNA: TGTGCCAGCAGCCGCGAGGTCACTGGGGCCAACGTCCTGACTTTC. It is translated as CASSREVTGANVLTF.

The J gene is TRBJ1-2, the V gene TRBV11-2; D perhaps matches TRBD1 (5 bases). Germline CDR1 reads SGHAT; CDR2 reads FQNNGV. There are 13 residues in the CDR3. V lost 5 bases and J 5 bases, leaving 12 bases between the germline ends. CDR3 in DNA: TGTGCCAGCAGCGTAACAGGTTTTTATGGCTACACCTTC. Protein: CASSVTGFYGYTF.

V usage is TRBV15 and J usage is TRBJ2-3; D remains ambiguous. Germline loops: CDR1 LNHNV, CDR2 YYDKDF (reference sequence). The CDR3 consists of 15 residues. Trimming removed 0 bases from V and 4 bases from J, with 11 bases in between. In nucleotides, the CDR3 is TGTGCCACCAGCAGAGATCCGGGTCCCTCAGATACGCAGTATTTT. Translated, it gives CATSRDPGPSDTQYF.

The rearrangement joins TRBV29-1 to TRBJ1-2, with 7 bases that match TRBD1. This CDR3 spans 16 amino acids. Per germline, CDR1 SQVTM and CDR2 ANQGSEA. The V segment lost 5 bases and the J segment 0 bases; nucleotides outside the gene matches: 12. The DNA of the CDR3 is TGCAGCGTTACAGGGGCCAACCCCCTTACTAACTATGGCTACACCTTC. It encodes CSVTGANPLTNYGYTF.

The V call is TRBV7-2, the J call TRBJ2-7, with D uncertain. The V end was cut by 3 bases, the J end by 0 bases, with 6 bases between. This CDR3 has 13 residues. CDR1 SGHTA and CDR2 FQGNSA come from the germline V gene. In DNA form, the CDR3 reads TGTGCCAGCAGCTTCGCTAACTCCTACGAGCAGTACTTC. As protein: CASSFANSYEQYF.

Concerning this clone: Sequence at one end of the junction differs from germline and may be a read error. The chain uses TRBV3-1 (or the pseudogene TRBV3-2) and TRBJ2-3; 10 nucleotides align to TRBD2. Germline V gives CDR1 LGHDT, CDR2 YNNKEL (reference sequence). The CDR3 length is 16 residues. The CDR3 loop is CVSSRYGTSGTDTQYF. CDR3 nucleotide sequence: TGTGTCAGCAGCCGTTACGGGACTAGCGGCACAGATACGCAGTATTTT.

This clone occurred a few times. The rearrangement links TRBV5-4 to TRBJ2-5, with D maybe TRBD1 (7 bases). V lost 1 base and J lost 2, with 12 bases in between. The CDR3 spans 15 residues. Germline V lookup: CDR1 SGHNT, CDR2 YYREEE (reference sequence). The CDR3 loop reads CASSLRRDRQETQYF. DNA for the CDR3: TGTGCCAGCAGCTTGAGGCGGGACAGACAAGAGACCCAGTACTTC.

The V gene is TRBV5-1, the J gene TRBJ2-2; 9 nucleotides match TRBD1. Trimming took 7 bases from V and 3 from J; bases not matched to a gene: 13. This CDR3 has 17 residues. CDR1 is SGHRS and CDR2 is YFSETQ in the germline V gene. The CDR3: CASGGMSGTGYTGELFF. The CDR3, as DNA: TGCGCCAGCGGCGGGATGTCCGGGACAGGGTACACCGGGGAGCTGTTTTTT.

The chain has TRBV13 and TRBJ2-5; no reliable D call. The germline V gene has CDR1 PRHDT and CDR2 FYEKMQ (reference sequence). Trimming took off 1 base at V and 5 bases at J, with 8 bases between the two ends. CDR3 length: 13 amino acids. CDR3 sequence: CASSLERSETQYF. The DNA for the CDR3 is TGTGCCAGCAGCTTAGAAAGGAGTGAGACCCAGTACTTC.

The chain uses TRBV19 and TRBJ2-2; the match to TRBD1 covers 8 bases. The CDR3 contains 15 residues. J lost 4 bases, V lost 4 bases, and 5 bases had no gene match. Germline loops: CDR1 LNHDA, CDR2 SQIVND (reference sequence). CDR3 DNA: TGTGCCAGTAGTACCCCGGACAGGGTCACCGGGGAGCTGTTTTTT. Amino acid sequence: CASSTPDRVTGELFF.

V usage is TRBV7-6 and J usage is TRBJ1-5, with TRBD1 identical over 10 bases. This CDR3 is built from 15 residues. With 1 base clipped from V and 7 bases from J, the junction kept 4 bases outside the gene matches. The germline V gene encodes CDR1 SGHVS and CDR2 FNYEAQ. The DNA of the CDR3 is TGTGCCAGCAGCTTAGGGACAGGGGGGGGACAGCCCCAGCATTTT. It specifies CASSLGTGGGQPQHF.

The V gene is TRBV7-2, the J gene TRBJ2-2, with TRBD1 matching over 9 bases. The germline CDR1 and CDR2 sequences are SGHTA and FQGNSA. Germline trimming cut 5 bases from V and 0 bases from J; bases unmatched to any gene: 7. The CDR3 consists of 17 residues. This CDR3 reads CASSLRQGGPNTGELFF. For the CDR3, the DNA is TGTGCCAGCAGCCTCCGACAGGGGGGCCCGAACACCGGGGAGCTGTTTTTT.

V and J are TRBV21-1 and TRBJ2-2; the table assigns TRBD2, which was not confirmed against the DNA. TRBV21-1 counts as a pseudogene. CDR3 size: 17 residues. The CDR3 DNA reads TGTGCCAGCAGAAAACCCCCGCTAGCGGGAAGGGGCGGGGAGCTGTTTTTT. The encoded protein is CASRKPPLAGRGGELFF.

This clone was counted once. J is TRBJ2-7 and V is TRBV6-2 or TRBV6-3; D is uncertain. The CDR3 is made up of 15 amino acids. Deletions cut 2 bases from V and 6 bases from J, with 17 bases between. Looked up from germline, CDR1 is MNHEY and CDR2 is SVGEGT. The CDR3 DNA reads as TGTGCCAGCAGTTACCCCCCCCCGAGACACGTCGAGCAGTACTTC. This sequence encodes CASSYPPPRHVEQYF.

The chain is built from TRBV27 and TRBJ2-1; 9 nucleotides agree with TRBD2. The CDR3 contains 16 residues. The V gene end was trimmed by 4 bases and the J gene end by 5 bases; junction bases not matched to a gene: 9. Germline values: CDR1 MNHEY, CDR2 SMNVEV (reference sequence). CDR3 in DNA: TGTGCCAGCAGTTCCCCGACTAGCGGCCGGCACAATGAGCAGTTCTTC. Amino acid sequence: CASSSPTSGRHNEQFF.

The V call is TRBV5-1, the J call TRBJ2-2; the D gene is possibly TRBD2 (6 bases). This CDR3 comprises 16 residues. Per the germline V gene, CDR1 is SGHRS and CDR2 is YFSETQ. With 0 bases removed from V and 4 bases from J, the gap between germline ends came to 13 bases. The CDR3 spells CASSLAAGEGTGELFF. CDR3 nucleotide sequence: TGCGCCAGCAGCTTGGCAGCGGGCGAGGGCACCGGGGAGCTGTTTTTT.